This T cell receptor (beta chain) was identified during a study of shared clonotypes between healthy human individuals. Here immunoSEQ multiplex PCR was the method, and the copy in TCRdb shows in-frame clones only, minus some. Of some 2,100,000 clones in the sample, roughly 95% were seen once. After removal of 3 bases from V and 7 bases from J, the junction contained 9 bases not matched to a gene. The CDR3 spans 15 residues. Germline assignment: CDR1 MNHNS and CDR2 SASEGT. This chain connects TRBV6-1 to TRBJ2-7; TRBD1 matches 10 bases. The sequencing input was naive CD4+ T cells sorted from blood. Subset denoted: CD45RA+ positively selected. The sequence came from a man aged 18 to 30 in good health. CDR3 region: CASSDPGQGNREQYF. The CDR3 DNA reads as TGTGCCAGCAGTGACCCGGGACAGGGGAATCGGGAGCAGTACTTC.